This TCR beta chain came from a study of CD8 T cells in ankylosing spondylitis. This clonotype occurred many times. Germline V gene sequence: CDR1 MDHEN, CDR2 SYDVKM. With 2 bases removed from V and 4 bases from J, the gap between germline ends came to 5 bases. This CDR3 region has 12 residues. TCRdb ran MiXCR on the 5' RACE reads and lists one entry per CDR3 protein. Of about 280,000 distinct CDR3 sequences in the sample, 20% are singletons; the top ten hold less than 9.5%. The TCR originated in a male donor with ankylosing spondylitis or in good health (not recorded which). The sample was blood, either unsorted or a sorted T cell fraction (not recorded which). V is TRBV28 and J is TRBJ1-2; no clear D. The CDR3 loop is CASSLSGYGYTF. DNA of the CDR3: TGTGCCAGCAGTTTAAGCGGCTATGGCTACACCTTC.